This TCR beta chain originates from a study of blood T cell repertoires in COVID-19. The wider study: T cells, B-cell-depleted T cells, or PBMCs supplied cDNA or gDNA.

Trimming took 6 bases from V and 4 from J, leaving 11 bases between them. Germline loops: CDR1 LGHDT, CDR2 YNNKEL (reference sequence). The CDR3 is made up of 13 amino acids. Clones were sequenced by immunoSEQ multiplex PCR, and TCRdb holds only the in-frame ones, with some missing. The table shows some 96,000 clones, with 85% to 90% occurring only once. The sequence was collected from a human donor in a cohort sampled during active COVID-19. The chain joins TRBV3-1 (or the pseudogene TRBV3-2) to TRBJ2-3; D is perhaps TRBD1 (6 bases). What was sequenced was peripheral blood. CDR3 amino acids: CASSLRGADTQYF. CDR3 bases: TGTGCCAGCAGTCTCAGGGGAGCAGATACGCAGTATTTT.